These 18 T cell receptor beta chains were sequenced from one sample in a study of blood T cell repertoires in COVID-19. TCRdb's table, derived via immunoSEQ multiplex PCR, lists solely in-frame clones and lacks some. Found here are some 110,000 clones, around 88% of them singletons; the top ten hold about 5.7%. Sequenced: peripheral blood. These receptors were obtained from a human donor in a cohort sampled during active COVID-19.

The CDR3 nucleotides are TGTGCCAGCGCTCCTCGAGGAAATAGCTTGAGCACAGATACGCAGTATTTT. Translating it yields CASAPRGNSLSTDTQYF. J is TRBJ2-3 and V is TRBV5-4, with D uncertain. Germline CDR1 reads SGHNT; CDR2 reads YYREEE (reference sequence). The length of the CDR3 is 17 residues. Trimming shortened V by 7 bases and J by 0 bases, and 21 bases separated the two germline ends.

The gene calls are TRBV18 and TRBJ1-1, with 9 positions matching TRBD1. The CDR3 is 16 amino acids. Per germline, CDR1 KGHSH and CDR2 LQKENI. The V gene end was trimmed by 8 bases and the J gene end by 0 bases; junction bases not matched to a gene: 10. The DNA for the CDR3 is TGTGCCAGCCTCGGGACAGGGAAATCTCTGAACACTGAAGCTTTCTTT. Translated, it gives CASLGTGKSLNTEAFF.

The chain recombines TRBV7-9 with TRBJ1-5, with D unclear. Germline CDR1 reads SEHNR; CDR2 reads FQNEAQ (reference sequence). The CDR3 runs 17 residues. The V gene lost 1 base and the J gene lost 7 bases, with 20 bases spanning the gap. The CDR3 sequence is CASSLGSGSVTNQPQHF. CDR3 nucleotide sequence: TGTGCCAGCAGCTTAGGGAGTGGTTCAGTTACCAACCAGCCCCAGCATTTT.

V and J are TRBV28 and TRBJ1-1, with 7 bases lining up with TRBD1. Germline loops: CDR1 MDHEN, CDR2 SYDVKM. The junction had 6 bases not matched to a gene; V was cut back by 6 bases and J by 5 bases. The length of the CDR3 is 13 residues. In nucleotides, the CDR3 is TGTGCCAGCAGGGACAGGTTTTTAACTGAAGCTTTCTTT. Its protein is CASRDRFLTEAFF.

V is TRBV7-9 and J is TRBJ2-2; D is possibly TRBD1 (5 bases). In germline, CDR1 is SEHNR, CDR2 FQNEAQ (reference sequence). The CDR3 sequence is 14 residues long. The V and J ends lost 4 bases and 7 bases respectively, with 13 bases between them. CDR3 coding DNA: TGTGCCAGCAGCTATAGGGGTCGTGACGGGGAGCTGTTTTTT. This sequence encodes CASSYRGRDGELFF.

This chain joins TRBV30 and TRBJ2-7; D gene ambiguous. The CDR3 runs to 13 residues. Between the trimmed V and J ends, which lost 2 bases and 3 bases, there was a span of 11 bases. Per germline, CDR1 GTSNPN and CDR2 SVGIG (reference sequence). CDR3 coding DNA: TGTGCCTGGAGTCCCAACTACCACTACGAGCAGTACTTC. This codes for CAWSPNYHYEQYF. Together with reference TRBV30 and TRBJ2-7, the CDR3 gives the full variable domain: SQTIHQWPATLVQPVGSPLSLECTVEGTSNPNLYWYRQAAGRGLQLLFYSVGIGQISSEVPQNLSASRPQDRQFILSSKKLLLSDSGFYLCAWSPNYHYEQYFGPGTRLTVT.

J is TRBJ1-1 and V is TRBV7-9; D may be TRBD1 (5 bases). The V gene lost 7 bases and the J gene lost 6 bases, with 12 bases spanning the gap. The CDR3 runs 12 residues. Germline CDR1 reads SEHNR; CDR2 reads FQNEAQ (reference sequence). Here the CDR3 reads CASNPGGAEAFF. The CDR3 DNA is TGTGCCAGCAACCCGGGGGGGGCTGAAGCTTTCTTT. Full variable domain (outside the CDR3, taken from reference TRBV7-9 and TRBJ1-1): DTGVSQNPRHKITKRGQNVTFRCDPISEHNRLYWYRQTLGQGPEFLTYFQNEAQLEKSRLLSDRFSAERPKGSFSTLEIQRTEQGDSAMYLCASNPGGAEAFFGQGTRLTVV.

V gene TRBV4-1 combines with J gene TRBJ2-2, with TRBD2 identical over 8 bases. This CDR3 spans 16 amino acids. The V and J ends lost 1 base and 6 bases, in that order; junction bases with no gene match: 7. From germline, CDR1 is MGHRA and CDR2 YSYEKL. CDR3 residues: CASSQGSGIGAGELFF. CDR3 DNA: TGCGCCAGCAGCCAAGGTAGCGGGATCGGGGCCGGGGAGCTGTTTTTT.

This rearrangement joins TRBV18 to TRBJ2-2; 7 positions agree with TRBD2. Germline CDR1 KGHSH, CDR2 LQKENI. J gave up 5 bases and V 6 bases, and 9 bases lay outside the gene matches. The CDR3 has 15 amino acids. CDR3 in DNA: TGTGCCAGCTCGCTCGGGACGCGGGGGACCGGGGAGCTGTTTTTT. Its protein product is CASSLGTRGTGELFF. The full variable domain, in which reference TRBV18 and TRBJ2-2 provide the parts outside the CDR3, is NAGVMQNPRHLVRRRGQEARLRCSPMKGHSHVYWYRQLPEEGLKFMVYLQKENIIDESGMPKERFSAEFPKEGPSILRIQQVVRGDSAAYFCASSLGTRGTGELFFGEGSRLTVL.

The rearrangement links TRBV6-5 to TRBJ2-2; 9 nucleotides align to TRBD2. The CDR3 sequence is 16 residues long. CDR1 and CDR2 (germline): MNHEY, SVGAGI. Trimming cost V 2 bases and J 3 bases; bases outside gene matches: 4. The CDR3 nucleotides read TGTGCCAGCAGTTACGTAGCGGGAGCCTACACCGGGGAGCTGTTTTTT. It yields the protein CASSYVAGAYTGELFF.

The chain employs TRBV5-5 and TRBJ1-5; D call uncertain. Trimming left V 3 bases short and J 0 bases short, with 10 bases between. This CDR3 comprises 15 residues. Looked up from germline, CDR1 is SGHKS and CDR2 is YYEKEE (reference sequence). CDR3 sequence reads: CASSWTGDSNQPQHF. The CDR3 DNA sequence: TGTGCCAGCAGCTGGACCGGGGATAGCAATCAGCCCCAGCATTTT.

This sequence joins TRBV5-1 and TRBJ2-3; 12 nucleotides match TRBD2. After removal of 7 bases from V and 5 bases from J, the junction contained 11 bases not matched to a gene. This CDR3 has 16 amino acids. Germline V gene sequence: CDR1 SGHRS, CDR2 YFSETQ. CDR3 bases: TGCGCCAGCCGAATAGAGACTAGCGGGAGCGGAGATACGCAGTATTTT. It yields the protein CASRIETSGSGDTQYF.

The V gene is TRBV7-9, the J gene TRBJ2-1, with 8 positions matching TRBD2. Germline CDR1 and CDR2: SEHNR and FQNEAQ (reference sequence). This CDR3 spans 15 amino acids. The V gene end was trimmed by 6 bases and the J gene end by 5 bases; junction bases not matched to a gene: 9. The CDR3 nucleotides are TGTGCCAGCAGGCTATTTCGGGGACTAGACAATGAGCAGTTCTTC. Translating it yields CASRLFRGLDNEQFF.

V and J are TRBV9 and TRBJ1-1, with a weak D call TRBD1 (5 bases). V lost 0 bases and J 7 bases, leaving 13 bases between the germline ends. The CDR3 spans 14 residues. Germline CDR1 is SGDLS and CDR2 is YYNGEE. CDR3 loop: CASSVVGAKNEAFF. CDR3 bases: TGTGCCAGCAGCGTAGTTGGGGCGAAGAATGAAGCTTTCTTT.

The chain links TRBV7-9 to TRBJ2-7; D uncertain. This CDR3 comprises 11 residues. CDR1 SEHNR and CDR2 FQNEAQ come from the germline V gene (reference sequence). Trimming pared 4 bases from V and 6 bases from J, leaving 7 bases between. Written as DNA, the CDR3 is TGTGCCAGCAGCTCCGTAGTCGAGCAGTACTTC. Translation gives CASSSVVEQYF.

The V gene is TRBV2, the J gene TRBJ2-3, with 9 bases aligning to TRBD2. Trimming at V came to 5 bases and at J to 6 bases, leaving 6 bases not matched to a gene. Looked up from germline, CDR1 is SNHLY and CDR2 is FYNNEI. The length of the CDR3 is 14 residues. In nucleotides, the CDR3 is TGTGCCAGCAGTATCGGGACTAGCAGTGATACGCAGTATTTT. Amino acid sequence: CASSIGTSSDTQYF.

The V call is TRBV3-1 (or the pseudogene TRBV3-2), the J call TRBJ1-6; 8 bases map to TRBD1. In germline, CDR1 is LGHDT, CDR2 YNNKEL (reference sequence). This CDR3 spans 16 amino acids. V was clipped by 9 bases and J by 1 base; unmatched bases: 8. CDR3 nucleotides: TGTGCCAGTCGACCACAGGGGGAATCCTATAATTCACCCCTCCACTTT. The encoded protein is CASRPQGESYNSPLHF.

As DNA, the CDR3 is TGTGCCAGCAGCCTGAGGGGCGGGAGAGGTATAACAGATACGCAGTATTTT. Its protein is CASSLRGGRGITDTQYF. This chain connects TRBV5-4 to TRBJ2-3, with 7 positions matching TRBD2. In germline, CDR1 is SGHNT, CDR2 YYREEE (reference sequence). The CDR3 length is 17 residues. J lost 3 bases, V lost 4 bases, and 14 bases had no gene match.